This is a list of T cell receptor beta chains from one sample in a study of blood T cell repertoires in COVID-19. Produced via immunoSEQ multiplex PCR; TCRdb's table is partial and in-frame only. The sample lists 360,000 or so clones; approximately 91% were seen once. Sequences were obtained from PBMCs or T cells enriched from blood (not recorded which). Source of these receptors: a woman in her twenties or thirties who had been exposed to COVID-19. CDR3s include the opening cysteine and the closing phenylalanine or tryptophan. Fields, in order: J gene, D gene, clone size, V gene, CDR3 protein, CDR3 DNA. A D gene is named only where the DNA matches it firmly. Clone size is stated in some rows and not others, as once, few, many or a class when expanded.

TRBJ2-7 | TRBD2 | NA | TRBV6-5 | CASSSGLAGDEQYF | TGTGCCAGCAGTTCGGGACTAGCGGGAGACGAGCAGTACTTC
TRBJ1-4 | TRBD1 | once | TRBV24-1 | CATSDPRQGGLFF | TGTGCCACCAGTGACCCCCGACAGGGAGGACTGTTTTTT
TRBJ1-4 | NA | NA | TRBV28 | CASRGGQGDEKLFF | TGTGCCAGCAGGGGGGGTCAGGGAGATGAAAAACTGTTTTTT
TRBJ2-2 | TRBD2 | NA | TRBV19 | CASSTRTSSGTGELFF | TGTGCCAGTAGTACGCGGACTAGCTCTGGCACCGGGGAGCTGTTTTTT
TRBJ2-7 | TRBD2 | NA | TRBV6-5 | CASSYGPTSGSYEQYF | TGTGCCAGCAGTTACGGGCCGACTAGCGGTTCCTACGAGCAGTACTTC
TRBJ2-7 | NA | NA | TRBV3-1/TRBV3-2 | CASSQVGSGEQYF | TGTGCCAGCAGCCAAGTAGGAAGCGGCGAGCAGTACTTC
TRBJ2-5 | NA | NA | TRBV5-1 | CASSLGLGLRETQYF | TGCGCCAGCAGCTTGGGACTAGGCCTACGAGAGACCCAGTACTTC
TRBJ1-2 | TRBD1 | NA | TRBV28 | CASSLGQGNGYTF | TGTGCCAGCAGCTTAGGACAGGGGAATGGCTACACCTTC
TRBJ1-1 | TRBD1 | NA | TRBV9 | CASSPSGTGDTEAFF | TGTGCCAGCAGCCCCTCCGGGACAGGAGACACTGAAGCTTTCTTT
TRBJ1-1 | NA | NA | TRBV29-1 | CSVAGAMNTEAFF | TGCAGCGTGGCGGGGGCGATGAACACTGAAGCTTTCTTT
TRBJ2-7 | TRBD1 | NA | TRBV28 | CASTTGDDSYEQYF | TGTGCCAGCACCACAGGGGATGACTCCTACGAGCAGTACTTC
TRBJ2-1 | TRBD1 | NA | TRBV5-6 | CASSIRDRSYNEQFF | TGTGCCAGCAGCATCCGGGACAGGTCCTACAATGAGCAGTTCTTC
TRBJ2-3 | TRBD1 | NA | TRBV5-1 | CASSGGQGSTDTQYF | TGCGCCAGCAGCGGCGGACAGGGAAGCACAGATACGCAGTATTTT
TRBJ1-5 | NA | once | TRBV7-9 | CASSHPGRPGAQHF | TGTGCCAGCAGCCACCCGGGCAGGCCGGGGGCCCAGCATTTT
TRBJ1-5 | TRBD1 | once | TRBV28 | CASSRTGPHGQPQHF | TGTGCCAGCAGTCGGACAGGGCCTCATGGTCAGCCCCAGCATTTT
TRBJ1-4 | NA | NA | TRBV7-9 | CASSLETGGAEKLFF | TGTGCCAGCAGCTTAGAGACAGGAGGTGCGGAAAAACTGTTTTTT
TRBJ1-2 | TRBD1 | NA | TRBV28 | CASSPPPGQGTWGYTF | TGTGCCAGCAGTCCCCCCCCGGGACAGGGGACGTGGGGCTACACCTTC
TRBJ2-1 | NA | NA | TRBV11-3 | CASSLERRLSGNEQFF | TGTGCCAGCAGCTTAGAAAGGCGACTAAGTGGGAATGAGCAGTTCTTC
TRBJ2-2 | TRBD2 | NA | TRBV7-3 | CASSLRPRGLAANTGELFF | TGTGCCAGCAGCTTAAGGCCCCGGGGACTAGCGGCAAACACCGGGGAGCTGTTTTTT
TRBJ2-2 | NA | NA | TRBV2 | CASSERQGGTGELFF | TGTGCCAGCAGTGAACGTCAGGGTGGCACCGGGGAGCTGTTTTTT
TRBJ2-7 | TRBD2 | NA | TRBV27 | CASRTSGNYEQYF | TGTGCCAGCCGTACTAGCGGGAACTACGAGCAGTACTTC
TRBJ2-2 | NA | NA | TRBV19 | CASSFPLNTGELFF | TGTGCCAGTAGTTTCCCCCTGAACACCGGGGAGCTGTTTTTT
TRBJ2-7 | TRBD1 | NA | TRBV19 | CASSLDRGGKNEQYF | TGTGCCAGTAGCCTCGACAGGGGGGGTAAGAACGAGCAGTACTTC
TRBJ1-6 | NA | once | TRBV6-6 | CASSYEQVYNSPLHF | TGTGCCAGCAGTTACGAGCAGGTGTATAATTCACCCCTCCACTTT
TRBJ1-4 | TRBD1 | NA | TRBV5-1 | CASSFWIGQGGENEKLFF | TGCGCCAGCAGCTTTTGGATAGGACAGGGAGGAGAGAATGAAAAACTATTTTTT
TRBJ1-1 | NA | NA | TRBV7-3 | CASSFSGNTEAFF | TGTGCCAGCAGCTTTTCCGGGAACACTGAAGCTTTCTTT
TRBJ2-7 | NA | NA | TRBV5-1 | CASSWAEGTYEQYF | TGCGCCAGCAGCTGGGCGGAGGGGACCTACGAGCAGTACTTC